These 29 T cell receptor beta chains came from one sample sequenced in a study of blood T cell repertoires in COVID-19. Using immunoSEQ multiplex PCR, the repertoire was profiled, and TCRdb retains in-frame clones only, with some absent. The sample lists 150,000 to 160,000 clones, 83% seen once, with about 12% in the top ten. The material sequenced was peripheral blood. The receptors here all came from a woman aged 55-70 years with COVID-19, enrolled during active disease.

This chain uses TRBV9 with TRBJ1-1, with 9 bases identical to TRBD1. Germline lookup yields CDR1 SGDLS and CDR2 YYNGEE. The CDR3 contains 16 residues. The J segment lost 5 bases and the V segment lost 0 bases, leaving 8 bases of the junction unmatched. This chain's CDR3 is CASSVAPTGGGTEAFF. The CDR3 nucleotides read TGTGCCAGCAGCGTAGCCCCCACAGGGGGCGGAACTGAAGCTTTCTTT.

The chain combines TRBV30 with TRBJ1-4; TRBD1 agrees at 7 bases. The germline gives CDR1 GTSNPN, CDR2 SVGIG (reference sequence). Losses at the gene ends were 0 bases for V and 4 bases for J; bases not matched to a gene: 5. The CDR3 is made up of 15 amino acids. CDR3 protein: CAWSVRGMGNEKLFF. As DNA, the CDR3 is TGTGCCTGGAGTGTCAGGGGGATGGGTAATGAAAAACTGTTTTTT. The full variable domain, with the rest looked up from reference TRBV30 and TRBJ1-4, is SQTIHQWPATLVQPVGSPLSLECTVEGTSNPNLYWYRQAAGRGLQLLFYSVGIGQISSEVPQNLSASRPQDRQFILSSKKLLLSDSGFYLCAWSVRGMGNEKLFFGSGTQLSVL.

The chain uses TRBV11-2 and TRBJ2-7; TRBD2 matches 13 bases. The germline gives CDR1 SGHAT, CDR2 FQNNGV. This CDR3 contains 17 residues. With 5 bases clipped from V and 0 bases from J, the junction kept 7 bases outside the gene matches. The CDR3 sequence is CASSRRTSGRVSYEQYF. DNA for the CDR3: TGTGCCAGCAGCCGCCGTACTAGCGGGAGGGTCTCCTACGAGCAGTACTTC.

The chain employs TRBV9 and TRBJ2-5; possible D gene TRBD2, 6 bases. CDR1 and CDR2 from the germline V gene are SGDLS and YYNGEE. V dropped 0 bases and J dropped 3 bases, with 18 bases sitting between them. The CDR3 runs to 17 residues. CDR3 sequence (DNA): TGTGCCAGCAGCGTAGACCCCCCCTGGGGGGAGAAAGAGACCCAGTACTTC. Protein product: CASSVDPPWGEKETQYF.

The chain has TRBV5-1 and TRBJ2-2; 8 nucleotides match TRBD2. In germline, CDR1 is SGHRS, CDR2 YFSETQ. V lost 4 bases, J lost 1 base, and 6 bases stayed unmatched. There are 16 residues in the CDR3. DNA of the CDR3: TGCGCCAGCAGCCTCGGACTAGCTGAGAACACCGGGGAGCTGTTTTTT. Translated: CASSLGLAENTGELFF.

The CDR3 bases are TGTGCCAGTTACCCGACATCTCAGGGAACCCACGAGCAGTACTTC. It yields the protein CASYPTSQGTHEQYF. This sequence joins TRBV27 and TRBJ2-7; a weak D match, TRBD1 (5 bases). With 9 bases removed from V and 5 bases from J, the gap between germline ends came to 23 bases. The CDR3 totals 15 residues. Germline V gene lookup returns CDR1 MNHEY and CDR2 SMNVEV (reference sequence).

This sequence joins TRBV7-9 and TRBJ2-7; D possibly corresponds to TRBD1 (5 bases). From germline, CDR1 is SEHNR and CDR2 FQNEAQ (reference sequence). Trimming cost V 1 base and J 8 bases, with 12 bases left between them. This CDR3 region has 13 residues. DNA of the CDR3: TGTGCCAGCAGCTTAGACAGGTTTGGCAAGCAGTACGTC. Protein product: CASSLDRFGKQYV.

The chain links TRBV5-5 to TRBJ1-2; TRBD1 matches at 9 bases. The V segment lost 2 bases and the J segment 5 bases; nucleotides outside the gene matches: 7. The CDR3 is 15 residues long. Per the germline V gene, CDR1 is SGHKS and CDR2 is YYEKEE (reference sequence). In DNA form, the CDR3 reads TGTGCCAGCAGCTTTCAGGCCGGGACAGGGTATGGCTACACCTTC. Its protein product is CASSFQAGTGYGYTF.

This clone turned up a few times. The chain carries TRBV2 and TRBJ1-3; tentatively, D is TRBD1 (6 bases). The CDR3 spans 15 residues. CDR1 is SNHLY and CDR2 is FYNNEI in the germline V gene. Trimming shortened V by 4 bases and J by 2 bases, and 12 bases separated the two germline ends. The CDR3 region is CASSADGGPGNTIYF. The CDR3 DNA reads as TGTGCCAGCAGTGCTGACGGGGGGCCTGGAAACACCATATATTTT.

This chain joins TRBV9 and TRBJ1-1, with D tentatively TRBD1 (6 bases). The CDR3 runs to 14 residues. V was pared by 3 bases and J by 2 bases, with 11 bases between. The germline V gene encodes CDR1 SGDLS and CDR2 YYNGEE. The CDR3 spells CASSAQQGNTEAFF. CDR3 in DNA: TGTGCCAGCAGCGCCCAACAGGGCAACACTGAAGCTTTCTTT.

The rearrangement uses TRBV29-1 and TRBJ2-3; a possible D gene is TRBD2 (5 bases). V was shortened by 1 base and J by 3 bases, with 11 bases between the two germline ends. The CDR3 extends over 14 amino acids. Germline V gene data show CDR1 as SQVTM and CDR2 as ANQGSEA. The CDR3 coding sequence is TGCAGCGTTGAAGGACTATTCGCGACAGATACGCAGTATTTT. Its translation: CSVEGLFATDTQYF.

V gene TRBV19 combines with J gene TRBJ2-1; 11 bases fit TRBD2. This CDR3 region has 15 residues. J was trimmed by 2 bases and V by 6 bases; bases with no gene match: 3. CDR1 LNHDA and CDR2 SQIVND come from the germline V gene (reference sequence). The CDR3 sequence: CASRGLAATYNEQFF. DNA for the CDR3: TGTGCCAGTAGGGGACTAGCGGCCACCTACAATGAGCAGTTCTTC.

The V gene is TRBV2, the J gene TRBJ1-4; D gene uncertain. Trimming stripped 4 bases from V and 5 bases from J, with 14 bases between. CDR3 length: 15 amino acids. Per the germline V gene, CDR1 is SNHLY and CDR2 is FYNNEI. The CDR3 nucleotides read TGTGCCAGCAGTGCTAGGACTGAGAAAAATGAAAAACTGTTTTTT. This sequence encodes CASSARTEKNEKLFF. Variable domain in full (rest from reference TRBV2 and TRBJ1-4): EPEVTQTPSHQVTQMGQEVILRCVPISNHLYFYWYRQILGQKVEFLVSFYNNEISEKSEIFDDQFSVERPDGSNFTLKIRSTKLEDSAMYFCASSARTEKNEKLFFGSGTQLSVL.

The chain couples TRBV7-3 to TRBJ1-1; D unclear. The V gene lost 0 bases and the J gene lost 2 bases, with 10 bases spanning the gap. Per germline, CDR1 SGHTA and CDR2 FQGTGA. The CDR3 consists of 15 residues. The CDR3 here is CASSLTGVLNTEAFF. The CDR3 nucleotides are TGTGCCAGCAGCTTAACGGGCGTGCTAAACACTGAAGCTTTCTTT.

V and J are TRBV11-3 and TRBJ2-3; 12 positions match TRBD1. CDR1 is SGHNT, CDR2 YENEEA, per germline. V trimming: 4 bases; J trimming: 4 bases; junction bases outside the gene matches: 9. The CDR3 sequence is 17 residues long. The CDR3 DNA reads as TGTGCCAGCAGCTCGGGGACAGGGGGCGGGTCGGCAGATACGCAGTATTTT. This codes for CASSSGTGGGSADTQYF.

V is TRBV19 and J is TRBJ2-7, with D possibly matching TRBD2 (6 bases). From germline, CDR1 is LNHDA and CDR2 SQIVND (reference sequence). The CDR3 spans 15 residues. Trimming took off 1 base at V and 6 bases at J, with 16 bases between the two ends. This chain's CDR3 is CASSIGTTPGSEQYF. Here the CDR3 DNA reads TGTGCCAGTAGTATAGGGACTACTCCTGGGTCCGAGCAGTACTTC.

The rearrangement joins TRBV19 to TRBJ1-1; the D gene is possibly TRBD1 (5 bases). Germline V gene sequence: CDR1 LNHDA, CDR2 SQIVND (reference sequence). The CDR3 is made up of 17 amino acids. The V end was cut by 7 bases, the J end by 0 bases, with 21 bases between. CDR3 bases: TGTGCCAGTACCCCGGGGGGGTGGAGTGACTTGAACACTGAAGCTTTCTTT. This translates into CASTPGGWSDLNTEAFF. Variable domain in full (rest from reference TRBV19 and TRBJ1-1): DGGITQSPKYLFRKEGQNVTLSCEQNLNHDAMYWYRQDPGQGLRLIYYSQIVNDFQKGDIAEGYSVSREKKESFPLTVTSAQKNPTAFYLCASTPGGWSDLNTEAFFGQGTRLTVV.

The chain uses TRBV4-2 and TRBJ1-6; 7 positions match TRBD1. Germline CDR1 is LGHNA and CDR2 is YNFKEQ. Trimming cost V 5 bases and J 10 bases; bases outside gene matches: 11. The CDR3 spans 15 residues. The CDR3 region has the DNA TGTGCCAGCAGCTCCCAACAGGGGTACGGGTCACCCCTCCACTTT. Encoded protein: CASSSQQGYGSPLHF.

This chain connects TRBV3-1 (or the pseudogene TRBV3-2) to TRBJ1-5, with D possibly being TRBD1 (5 bases). Germline V gene sequence: CDR1 LGHDT, CDR2 YNNKEL (reference sequence). V was cut by 4 bases and J by 5 bases, with 15 bases left in between. This CDR3 has 15 amino acids. The CDR3: CASSPSDRNHQPQHF. The CDR3 DNA follows: TGTGCCAGCAGCCCCTCAGACAGAAACCATCAGCCCCAGCATTTT.

This rearrangement joins TRBV5-1 to TRBJ1-6, with D unclear. Germline loops: CDR1 SGHRS, CDR2 YFSETQ. Trimming removed 0 bases at V and 6 bases at J, with 10 bases between. This CDR3 spans 15 amino acids. The CDR3 region has the DNA TGCGCCAGCAGCTTGGCCGTTGGCAGTAATTCACCCCTCCACTTT. The encoded protein is CASSLAVGSNSPLHF.

This clone was detected only once. V is TRBV5-6 and J is TRBJ2-1; 9 nucleotides match TRBD1. Germline V lookup: CDR1 SGHDT, CDR2 YYEEEE. The J segment lost 8 bases and the V segment lost 4 bases, leaving 7 bases of the junction unmatched. The CDR3 is 14 residues long. The CDR3 here is CASSGGQGIYEQFF. CDR3 nucleotides: TGTGCCAGCAGCGGGGGACAGGGTATTTATGAGCAGTTCTTC.

CDR3: CASSSGTGAFQPQHF. The CDR3 DNA reads as TGTGCCAGCAGCTCCGGGACAGGGGCTTTTCAGCCCCAGCATTTT. The gene calls are TRBV2 and TRBJ1-5, with 10 positions matching TRBD1. CDR1 SNHLY and CDR2 FYNNEI come from the germline V gene. The CDR3 is 15 amino acids. V lost 6 bases, J lost 6 bases, and 8 bases stayed unmatched. Together with reference TRBV2 and TRBJ1-5, the CDR3 gives the full variable domain: EPEVTQTPSHQVTQMGQEVILRCVPISNHLYFYWYRQILGQKVEFLVSFYNNEISEKSEIFDDQFSVERPDGSNFTLKIRSTKLEDSAMYFCASSSGTGAFQPQHFGDGTRLSIL.

This chain's CDR3 is CATSGRDEQFF. The CDR3 DNA is TGTGCCACCAGCGGTAGAGATGAGCAGTTCTTC. The rearrangement links TRBV15 to TRBJ2-1; D uncertain. Between the trimmed V and J ends, which lost 5 bases and 8 bases, there was a span of 7 bases. Germline CDR1 and CDR2: LNHNV and YYDKDF (reference sequence). The CDR3 sequence is 11 residues long.

This clone was picked up a small number of times. V and J are TRBV4-1 and TRBJ1-2; D might be TRBD1 (5 bases). V was cut by 1 base and J by 7 bases, with 16 bases left in between. This CDR3 region has 15 residues. Looked up from germline, CDR1 is MGHRA and CDR2 is YSYEKL. The CDR3 DNA reads as TGCGCCAGCAGCCAAGTACTCCGTGAGACAGTTGGCTACACCTTC. Translation gives CASSQVLRETVGYTF.

The chain employs TRBV19 and TRBJ2-2; 7 positions agree with TRBD1. J gave up 5 bases and V 3 bases, and 6 bases lay outside the gene matches. Germline-derived CDR1 and CDR2 are LNHDA and SQIVND (reference sequence). The CDR3 totals 15 residues. Written as DNA, the CDR3 is TGTGCCAGTAGTATCCGACAGGGAAGTACCGGGGAGCTGTTTTTT. It yields the protein CASSIRQGSTGELFF.

The chain is built from TRBV14 and TRBJ1-4; the D is unclear. This CDR3 comprises 15 residues. Germline CDR1 is SGHDN and CDR2 is FVKESK. V was shortened by 1 base and J by 8 bases, with 14 bases between the two germline ends. The CDR3 DNA is TGTGCCAGCAGCCAAGGAGGCTCCCTGATGGAAAAACTGTTTTTT. This codes for CASSQGGSLMEKLFF.

The rearrangement uses TRBV6-1 and TRBJ1-2, with D perhaps TRBD1 (5 bases). This CDR3 spans 15 amino acids. Trimming stripped 1 base from V and 7 bases from J, with 16 bases between. Germline V CDR1 and CDR2: MNHNS, SASEGT. The CDR3 DNA reads TGTGCCAGCAGTGAAGTCCGCCAGGGTGGCGTTGGCTACACCTTC. Amino acid sequence: CASSEVRQGGVGYTF.

The V and J genes are TRBV19 and TRBJ1-5; perhaps TRBD1 as D (6 bases). The length of the CDR3 is 16 residues. Germline assignment: CDR1 LNHDA and CDR2 SQIVND (reference sequence). The ends were cut back, 7 bases at V and 2 bases at J, with 18 bases in the middle. This chain's CDR3 is CASKPQGMLGNQPQHF. DNA of the CDR3: TGTGCCAGTAAACCCCAGGGGATGCTGGGCAATCAGCCCCAGCATTTT. Full variable domain (missing parts from reference TRBV19 and TRBJ1-5): DGGITQSPKYLFRKEGQNVTLSCEQNLNHDAMYWYRQDPGQGLRLIYYSQIVNDFQKGDIAEGYSVSREKKESFPLTVTSAQKNPTAFYLCASKPQGMLGNQPQHFGDGTRLSIL.

V usage is TRBV9 and J usage is TRBJ2-2; 11 bases map to TRBD1. The CDR3 is 16 amino acids. J gave up 4 bases and V 3 bases, and 5 bases lay outside the gene matches. Germline CDR1 is SGDLS and CDR2 is YYNGEE. CDR3 sequence (DNA): TGTGCCAGCAGCGCCGGACAGGGGGCTCGCACCGGGGAGCTGTTTTTT. Its translation: CASSAGQGARTGELFF.